This T cell receptor beta chain originates from a study of low-dose radiotherapy and immunotherapy resistance in tumors. Study at large: Each fraction for Cohort 1 was 0.5 Gy, given every 2 weeks, and the total came to 6.5 Gy. Cohort 2's total reached 13 Gy over 26 weeks, at 1 Gy per fraction every two weeks. Every two weeks, the protocol called for intravenous cyclophosphamide at 200 mg/m2. It was given one day before each radiation and immunotherapy administration.

This clonotype has ten or more counts. Time point here: before trial treatment. Every donor was treated with nivolumab, ipilimumab, aspirin, low-dose cyclophosphamide and also low-dose radiotherapy. Both TCRalpha and TCRbeta chains were reverse transcribed with V-gene-specific primers. TCRs were amplified for about 18 PCR cycles with a constant-region primer and V-primer adapter. From the reads, TCRdb called clonotypes with MiXCR, one entry per CDR3 protein. The sample lists approximately 90,000 distinct CDR3 sequences; 9.4% were seen once. The receptor was isolated from a male donor with prostate cancer. The sample in question was PBMCs, obtained before treatment.

The CDR3 reads CASSLASGLSYNEQFF. The CDR3 bases are TGTGCCAGCAGCTTGGCCAGCGGTCTCTCCTACAATGAGCAGTTCTTC. This sequence joins TRBV5-4 and TRBJ2-1, with a possible D match to TRBD2 (5 bases). The CDR3 contains 16 residues. V lost 0 bases, J lost 0 bases, and 10 bases lay in between. Germline V gene data show CDR1 as SGHNT and CDR2 as YYREEE (reference sequence).